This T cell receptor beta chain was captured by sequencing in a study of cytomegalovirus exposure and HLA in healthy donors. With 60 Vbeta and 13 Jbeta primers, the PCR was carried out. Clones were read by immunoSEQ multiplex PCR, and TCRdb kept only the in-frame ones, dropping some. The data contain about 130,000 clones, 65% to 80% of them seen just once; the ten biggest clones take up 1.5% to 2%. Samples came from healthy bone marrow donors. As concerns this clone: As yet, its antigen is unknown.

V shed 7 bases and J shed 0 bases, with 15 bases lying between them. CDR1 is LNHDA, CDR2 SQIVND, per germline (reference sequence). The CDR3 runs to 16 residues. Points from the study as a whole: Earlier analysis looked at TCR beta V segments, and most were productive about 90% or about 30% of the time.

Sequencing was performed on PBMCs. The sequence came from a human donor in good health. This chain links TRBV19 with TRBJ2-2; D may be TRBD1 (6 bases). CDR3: CASTPPGHANTGELFF. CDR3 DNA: TGTGCCAGTACTCCGCCGGGACACGCGAACACCGGGGAGCTGTTTTTT.